This is a list of T cell receptor beta chains from one sample in a study of stem cell transplantation in POMP-related autoinflammatory disease. Produced via immunoSEQ multiplex PCR; TCRdb's table is partial and in-frame only. The sample lists about 68,000 clones; approximately 90% were seen once. The source was CD4+ T cells from PBMCs, collected after stem cell transplantation. The receptors were sampled from a human patient with POMP-related autoinflammation and immune dysregulation (PRAID). Some of these T cells may belong to the graft donor. CDR3s include the opening cysteine and the closing phenylalanine or tryptophan. A D gene is named only where the DNA matches it firmly. Clone sizes are given selectively: once, few, many, or a class where the clone is expanded.

TRBD1 | TRBJ2-5 | . | TRBV6-2/TRBV6-3 | CASSYSTGLLGETQYF | TGTGCCAGCAGTTACTCGACAGGGCTGCTGGGGGAGACCCAGTACTTC
. | TRBJ1-5 | . | TRBV19 | CASRDKGNQPQHF | TGTGCCAGCCGAGACAAGGGCAATCAGCCCCAGCATTTT
TRBD1 | TRBJ2-3 | . | TRBV5-1 | CATRQGLSTDTQYF | TGCGCCACCCGACAGGGCCTTAGCACAGATACGCAGTATTTT
. | TRBJ2-3 | . | TRBV18 | CASSTSTDTQYF | TGTGCCAGCTCAACTAGCACAGATACGCAGTATTTT
. | TRBJ1-1 | . | TRBV5-1 | CASRGTVNTEAFF | TGCGCCAGCAGGGGAACAGTGAACACTGAAGCTTTCTTT
. | TRBJ2-5 | . | TRBV24-1 | CATSAGLRPLETQYF | TGTGCCACCAGTGCAGGCCTCCGGCCTTTGGAGACCCAGTACTTC
. | TRBJ1-5 | . | TRBV7-2 | CASSLVRHSGQPQHF | TGTGCCAGCAGCTTAGTGCGGCACAGTGGCCAGCCCCAGCATTTT
TRBD2 | TRBJ2-3 | . | TRBV7-9 | CASSLWASSGSRPADTQYF | TGTGCCAGCAGCTTATGGGCATCTAGCGGATCAAGACCTGCGGATACGCAGTATTTT
. | TRBJ1-2 | once | TRBV4-1 | CASSHSSLRGQSYGYTF | TGCGCCAGCAGCCACAGCAGCCTCCGGGGTCAGAGCTATGGCTACACCTTC
. | TRBJ2-2 | . | TRBV9 | CASSVWGTRADGELFF | TGTGCCAGCAGCGTATGGGGGACGAGGGCGGACGGGGAGCTGTTTTTT
TRBD1 | TRBJ1-5 | . | TRBV7-7 | CASRDLGTGFSNQPQHF | TGTGCCAGCAGGGACCTCGGGACAGGCTTTAGCAATCAGCCCCAGCATTTT
TRBD2 | TRBJ2-7 | . | TRBV9 | CASSSGTSGTEQYF | TGTGCCAGCAGCTCCGGGACTAGCGGGACCGAGCAGTACTTC
. | TRBJ1-2 | . | TRBV6-5 | CASTARFTYGYTF | TGTGCCAGCACGGCCAGGTTTACCTATGGCTACACCTTC
TRBD1 | TRBJ1-4 | . | TRBV28 | CASSSYRGLGEKLFF | TGTGCCAGCAGTTCGTACAGGGGGTTGGGCGAAAAACTGTTTTTT
. | TRBJ1-5 | . | TRBV6-5 | CASSRSGEGSQPQHF | TGTGCCAGCAGTAGATCAGGGGAGGGCAGTCAGCCCCAGCATTTT
TRBD1 | TRBJ1-5 | few | TRBV5-6 | CASSVRGPGQPQHF | TGTGCCAGCAGCGTCAGGGGGCCGGGGCAGCCCCAGCATTTT
. | TRBJ1-1 | . | TRBV7-8 | CASSSHLTDMNTEAFF | TGTGCCAGCAGCTCCCACCTGACAGACATGAACACTGAAGCTTTCTTT
TRBD1 | TRBJ1-2 | . | TRBV5-1 | CASSLGYRGRWNYGYTF | TGCGCCAGCAGCTTGGGTTACAGGGGGCGCTGGAACTATGGCTACACCTTC
. | TRBJ2-2 | . | TRBV7-7 | CASSISGAHTGELFF | TGTGCCAGCAGCATCTCAGGGGCGCACACCGGGGAGCTGTTTTTT
. | TRBJ2-5 | . | TRBV9 | CASSVWAIETQYF | TGTGCCAGCAGCGTTTGGGCCATAGAGACCCAGTACTTC
. | TRBJ2-5 | . | TRBV6-5 | CASRQWETQYF | TGTGCCAGCAGGCAGTGGGAGACCCAGTACTTC
. | TRBJ1-1 | . | TRBV11-2 | CASRAQGGGTEAFF | TGTGCCAGCAGGGCACAGGGTGGGGGCACTGAAGCTTTCTTT
. | TRBJ2-1 | once | TRBV14 | CASSQDYGRGEQFF | TGTGCCAGCAGCCAAGATTATGGGAGAGGTGAGCAGTTCTTC
. | TRBJ2-7 | once | TRBV2 | CASSLRQDSYEQYF | TGTGCCAGCAGCCTCCGACAGGATTCCTACGAGCAGTACTTC
TRBD2 | TRBJ2-1 | . | TRBV5-1 | CASSQTSGSYNEQFF | TGCGCCAGCAGTCAGACTAGCGGGAGTTACAATGAGCAGTTCTTC
. | TRBJ2-5 | once | TRBV11-2 | CASSLAVSETQYF | TGTGCCAGCAGCTTAGCAGTGTCAGAGACCCAGTACTTC